The 26 T cell receptor beta chains presented below share a single source sample, sequenced in a study of T cells in Graves' hyperthyroidism and ophthalmopathy. Authors of the study amplified TCR beta CDR3 regions from RNA transcripts. The primer set for the first-round RT-PCR of the TCR CDR3 was HTBI. TCRdb re-called the multiplex PCR reads with MiXCR, one entry per CDR3 protein. The table records about 520,000 distinct CDR3 sequences, about 24% of them present only once. Sample: blood. Receptors originate from a woman between 25 and 40 years old with Graves' ophthalmopathy.

The table lists this clonotype with many counts. The chain is built from TRBV6-2 or TRBV6-3 and TRBJ1-2; D remains ambiguous. In germline, CDR1 is MNHEY, CDR2 SVGEGT. The CDR3 loop spans 15 amino acids. V was cut by 2 bases and J by 4 bases, with 14 bases left in between. CDR3 in DNA: TGTGCCAGCAGTTACCTTTCTCTACAAGTCTATGGCTACACCTTC. It specifies CASSYLSLQVYGYTF.

Here the CDR3 DNA reads TGTGCCAGCAGCTTAAGGATGGAGGTATCCTACGAGCAGTACTTC. Protein product: CASSLRMEVSYEQYF. The chain uses TRBV11-2 and TRBJ2-7; D may be TRBD2 (5 bases). The CDR3 runs 15 residues. Per the germline V gene, CDR1 is SGHAT and CDR2 is FQNNGV. V lost 2 bases and J lost 1, with 12 bases in between.

This rearrangement joins TRBV6-1 to TRBJ2-5; D call uncertain. The V gene lost 7 bases and the J gene lost 2 bases, with 17 bases spanning the gap. Germline CDR1 reads MNHNS; CDR2 reads SASEGT. The CDR3 runs 15 residues. CDR3: CASNQKPADQETQYF. DNA for the CDR3: TGTGCCAGCAACCAAAAGCCGGCGGATCAAGAGACCCAGTACTTC.

Worth noting for this clonotype: Relative to the germline gene, one junction end is altered; a read error may explain this. This chain links TRBV6-1 with TRBJ1-2; 9 bases align to TRBD1. The CDR3 has 15 residues. CDR1 is MNHNS and CDR2 is SASEGT in the germline V gene. The CDR3 DNA sequence: TGTGCCAGCAGAGAAGCCGGGACAGGGTTCTATGGCTACACCTTC. Its translation is CASREAGTGFYGYTF.

This clonotype was seen just once. The J gene is TRBJ1-1, the V gene TRBV6-5, with D possibly matching TRBD1 (5 bases). CDR3 length: 14 amino acids. Looked up from germline, CDR1 is MNHEY and CDR2 is SVGAGI. Trimming stripped 4 bases from V and 2 bases from J, with 11 bases between. The CDR3 sequence: CASSFGTENTEAFF. In nucleotides, the CDR3 is TGTGCCAGCAGTTTCGGGACCGAAAACACTGAAGCTTTCTTT.

This clonotype showed up many times. The chain combines TRBV2 with TRBJ2-5; perhaps TRBD1 as D (6 bases). Germline CDR1 and CDR2: SNHLY and FYNNEI. The germline V and J ends were trimmed by 0 bases and 1 base, with 21 bases remaining between them. The CDR3 has 19 amino acids. The CDR3 nucleotides read TGTGCCAGCAGTGAAGCCGGCAGGGGCGTAAGCCTTGTCCAAGAGACCCAGTACTTC. Translated: CASSEAGRGVSLVQETQYF.

This clonotype was picked up a small number of times. The J gene is TRBJ2-6, the V gene TRBV7-2; 7 bases are a match to TRBD1. Losses at the gene ends were 5 bases for V and 19 bases for J; bases not matched to a gene: 11. The CDR3 is 12 amino acids. Per germline, CDR1 SGHTA and CDR2 FQGNSA. In DNA, the CDR3 is TGTGCCAGCAGCCCCTATACAGGGGTGGAAACTTTC. The encoded protein is CASSPYTGVETF. The variable domain in full, completed from reference TRBV7-2 and TRBJ2-6, reads GAGVSQSPSNKVTEKGKDVELRCDPISGHTALYWYRQSLGQGLEFLIYFQGNSAPDKSGLPSDRFSAERTGGSVSTLTIQRTQQEDSAVYLCASSPYTGVETFGAGSRLTVL.

This clonotype was detected many times. This chain links TRBV2 with TRBJ2-7; a weak D match, TRBD2 (6 bases). The CDR3 extends over 12 amino acids. The germline V gene encodes CDR1 SNHLY and CDR2 FYNNEI. Trimming cost V 6 bases and J 7 bases, with 13 bases left between them. CDR3 sequence: CASRCQGREQYF. The CDR3 DNA reads TGTGCCAGCAGGTGTCAAGGGAGGGAGCAGTACTTC.

This clonotype was recorded at least ten times. This chain joins TRBV6-1 and TRBJ2-1, with a weak D call TRBD1 (6 bases). Germline assignment: CDR1 MNHNS and CDR2 SASEGT. V was trimmed by 8 bases and J by 9 bases, leaving 11 bases between them. The CDR3 contains 11 residues. The CDR3 sequence: CASLQGPEQFF. In nucleotides, the CDR3 is TGTGCCAGCTTACAGGGACCTGAGCAGTTCTTC.

This clonotype came up many times. Written as DNA, the CDR3 is TGTGCCAGCAGTTACGGACGACTCAATGGCTACACCTTC. Residues: CASSYGRLNGYTF. The V call is TRBV6-2 or TRBV6-3, the J call TRBJ1-2; D remains unclear. V was cut by 2 bases and J by 6 bases, with 10 bases left in between. Per germline, CDR1 MNHEY and CDR2 SVGEGT. This CDR3 region has 13 residues.

This clonotype was counted only a few times. The rearrangement uses TRBV14 and TRBJ1-1; a weak D match, TRBD1 (5 bases). The CDR3 is 16 amino acids. Germline V gives CDR1 SGHDN, CDR2 FVKESK. V was trimmed by 1 base and J by 2 bases, leaving 14 bases between them. The CDR3 bases are TGTGCCAGCAGCCAAGCCTACCGACAGAGTAACACTGAAGCTTTCTTT. Translation gives CASSQAYRQSNTEAFF.

This clonotype has at least ten counts. This chain joins TRBV11-2 and TRBJ1-2, with D uncertain. V was cut by 5 bases and J by 7 bases, with 23 bases left in between. Germline assignment: CDR1 SGHAT and CDR2 FQNNGV. The length of the CDR3 is 16 residues. As DNA, the CDR3 is TGTGCCAGCAGCCTTCGGACGTCCAGTTCTTCTATTGGCTACACCTTC. It is translated as CASSLRTSSSSIGYTF.

In its sample, this clonotype was seen many times. The V call is TRBV30, the J call TRBJ2-7, with D tentatively TRBD2 (5 bases). Germline V lookup: CDR1 GTSNPN, CDR2 SVGIG (reference sequence). V was pared by 4 bases and J by 2 bases, with 12 bases between. This CDR3 has 13 residues. The CDR3 DNA follows: TGTGCCTGGAAACACCGGGGAACCTACGAGCAGTACTTC. Its translation is CAWKHRGTYEQYF. Combining the CDR3 with reference TRBV30 and TRBJ2-7 gives the whole variable domain SQTIHQWPATLVQPVGSPLSLECTVEGTSNPNLYWYRQAAGRGLQLLFYSVGIGQISSEVPQNLSASRPQDRQFILSSKKLLLSDSGFYLCAWKHRGTYEQYFGPGTRLTVT.

The J gene is TRBJ2-2, the V gene TRBV20-1; D remains ambiguous. This CDR3 comprises 15 residues. V was clipped by 0 bases and J by 1 base, with 9 bases between them. Germline V gene data show CDR1 as DFQATT and CDR2 as SNEGSKA (reference sequence). CDR3 loop: CSARDTQRNTGELFF. The CDR3 DNA follows: TGCAGTGCTAGAGATACCCAGCGGAACACCGGGGAGCTGTTTTTT.

This clonotype came up many times. The J gene is TRBJ2-7, the V gene TRBV6-5; D is unresolved. The CDR3 spans 14 residues. CDR1 and CDR2 (germline): MNHEY, SVGAGI. V was clipped by 2 bases and J by 0 bases, with 8 bases between them. CDR3 residues: CASSYSGASYEQYF. The DNA of the CDR3 is TGTGCCAGCAGTTACAGTGGTGCCTCCTACGAGCAGTACTTC.

This clonotype was seen repeatedly, ten times or more. The rearrangement links TRBV30 to TRBJ2-2; no definite D call. The CDR3 spans 13 residues. The V gene's germline CDR1 is GTSNPN and CDR2 SVGIG (reference sequence). V lost 1 base and J 7 bases, leaving 10 bases between the germline ends. CDR3 sequence: CAWSGTEVGELFF. The CDR3 nucleotides read TGTGCCTGGAGTGGAACAGAAGTCGGGGAGCTGTTTTTT.

J is TRBJ2-5 and V is TRBV5-1; 10 bases match TRBD1. From germline, CDR1 is SGHRS and CDR2 YFSETQ. CDR3 length: 15 amino acids. Germline trimming cut 4 bases from V and 3 bases from J; bases unmatched to any gene: 6. For the CDR3, the DNA is TGCGCCAGCAGCCGGGGACAGGGGTTCGAAGAGACCCAGTACTTC. As protein: CASSRGQGFEETQYF.

The sample holds a few counts of this clonotype. This may stem from a read error, because a much larger clone lies one nucleotide away. J is TRBJ2-2 and V is TRBV5-6; D remains ambiguous. CDR1 and CDR2 from the germline V gene are SGHDT and YYEEEE. This CDR3 is built from 16 residues. In DNA, the CDR3 is TGTGCCAGCAGCTTGGCGCCCTTCGGTCGCACCAGGGAGCTGTTTTTT. Protein: CASSLAPFGRTRELFF. Full variable domain (outside the CDR3, taken from reference TRBV5-6 and TRBJ2-2): DAGVTQSPTHLIKTRGQQVTLRCSPKSGHDTVSWYQQALGQGPQFIFQYYEEEERQRGNFPDRFSGHQFPNYSSELNVNALLLGDSALYLCASSLAPFGRTRELFFGEGSRLTVL.

This clonotype came up many times. The chain carries TRBV27 and TRBJ1-1; 10 nucleotides line up with TRBD1. Germline values: CDR1 MNHEY, CDR2 SMNVEV (reference sequence). The CDR3 spans 16 residues. Unmatched junction bases numbered 10, after V lost 5 bases and J lost 4 bases. Here the CDR3 reads CASSPGTGVISTEAFF. The CDR3 bases are TGTGCCAGCAGTCCCGGGACAGGGGTAATTAGCACTGAAGCTTTCTTT.

About this clonotype itself: A read error may be the cause here, since a much bigger clone is one base away. This chain joins TRBV11-1 and TRBJ2-7; possible D gene TRBD1, 6 bases. There are 17 residues in the CDR3. Germline V gives CDR1 SGHAT, CDR2 FQDESV (reference sequence). Trimming stripped 2 bases from V and 0 bases from J, with 17 bases between. CDR3 coding DNA: TGTGCCAGCAGCTTAAAGGTCGGTGGGGGCTTCTCCTACGAGCAGTACGTC. This sequence encodes CASSLKVGGGFSYEQYV.

In nucleotides, the CDR3 is TGTGCCTGGAGTGTGATGCAGGGGGAGACCCAGTACTTC. Amino acid sequence: CAWSVMQGETQYF. The V and J genes are TRBV30 and TRBJ2-5; possibly TRBD1 for D (6 bases). The CDR3 spans 13 residues. Germline CDR1 GTSNPN, CDR2 SVGIG (reference sequence). Deletions cut 0 bases from V and 5 bases from J, with 10 bases between.

The CDR3 reads CASSPLQSSYNSPLHF. Here the CDR3 DNA reads TGTGCCAGCAGTCCCCTACAGAGCTCCTATAATTCACCCCTCCACTTT. The chain employs TRBV27 and TRBJ1-6; D is uncertain. In germline, CDR1 is MNHEY, CDR2 SMNVEV (reference sequence). Trimming stripped 5 bases from V and 0 bases from J, with 11 bases between. The CDR3 spans 16 residues.

The J gene is TRBJ1-5, the V gene TRBV19, with a tentative D call TRBD1 (6 bases). The CDR3 covers 14 residues. The V end was cut by 4 bases, the J end by 4 bases, with 11 bases between. In germline, CDR1 is LNHDA, CDR2 SQIVND (reference sequence). The CDR3 DNA follows: TGTGCCAGTAGTAACTCACAGGGAAATCAGCCCCAGCATTTT. Its translation: CASSNSQGNQPQHF.

Note on this clonotype: One junction end does not reproduce the germline sequence, and a read error may be involved. The chain combines TRBV11-2 with TRBJ2-5; 7 positions match TRBD1. This CDR3 contains 15 residues. Germline V gives CDR1 SGHAT, CDR2 FQNNGV. The CDR3 loop is CASSLDRVYQETQYF. DNA of the CDR3: TGTGCCAGCAGCCTAGACAGGGTTTACCAAGAGACCCAGTACTTC.

In this sample, this clonotype turned up many times. The chain is built from TRBV6-5 and TRBJ1-2; a weak D match, TRBD1 (5 bases). There are 14 residues in the CDR3. The germline V gene encodes CDR1 MNHEY and CDR2 SVGAGI. Trimming left V 0 bases short and J 6 bases short, with 11 bases between. The CDR3 DNA reads as TGTGCCAGCAGTTACTCAGGTGAAGGGGATGGCTACACCTTC. It codes for CASSYSGEGDGYTF.

Many counts were recorded for this clonotype. In DNA, the CDR3 is TGCAGCGTTGATACCGGAGGAGAGACCCAGTACTTC. Its protein is CSVDTGGETQYF. The chain combines TRBV29-1 with TRBJ2-5, with a tentative D call TRBD2 (5 bases). Trimming took 3 bases from V and 4 from J, leaving 9 bases between them. The CDR3 loop spans 12 amino acids. CDR1 and CDR2 (germline): SQVTM, ANQGSEA.